This T cell receptor beta chain was sequenced during a study of cytomegalovirus exposure and HLA in healthy donors. Only one count was recorded for this clone. A multiplex PCR was run with 60 Vbeta primers and 13 Jbeta primers. Libraries were prepared by immunoSEQ multiplex PCR; TCRdb keeps only in-frame clonotypes and omits some of them. This sample yields under 250,000 clones, of which less than 85% are seen a single time; under 0.8% belongs to the top ten. V shed 6 bases and J 6 bases; nucleotides not matched to a gene: 12. Germline CDR1 is SQVTM and CDR2 is ANQGSEA. CDR3 size: 15 residues. The chain recombines TRBV29-1 with TRBJ1-1; 11 bases align to TRBD1. This clonotype originated in a man aged 18 to 29 in good health and CMV-seronegative. Sample: PBMCs. The CDR3 DNA reads as TGCAGCGTCGTGGACAGGGGGCGCGGAACACCTGAAGCTTTCTTT. Residues: CSVVDRGRGTPEAFF. Looking up the rest from reference TRBV29-1 and TRBJ1-1 gives the full variable domain: SAVISQKPSRDICQRGTSLTIQCQVDSQVTMMFWYRQQPGQSLTLIATANQGSEATYESGFVIDKFPISRPNLTFSTLTVSNMSPEDSSIYLCSVVDRGRGTPEAFFGQGTRLTVV.